A single sample gave rise to the 30 T cell receptor beta chains below, sequenced in a study of blood T cell repertoires in COVID-19. Method: immunoSEQ multiplex PCR; TCRdb's copy keeps in-frame clones and lacks some. The sample consists of some 170,000 clones, 75% to 90% of them appearing once. The specimen sequenced was peripheral blood. All receptors derive from a woman aged 55-69 years with acute or convalescent COVID-19.

The chain joins TRBV20-1 to TRBJ2-3, with unresolved D. V gave up 6 bases and J gave up 2 bases, with 6 bases separating them. The CDR3 contains 11 residues. CDR1 is DFQATT, CDR2 SNEGSKA, per germline (reference sequence). In DNA form, the CDR3 reads TGCAGTGCCCAGTTCACAGATACGCAGTATTTT. It codes for CSAQFTDTQYF.

In DNA, the CDR3 is TGTGCCAGCAGCTTCCCTCAGGGGGAGAGCACAGATACGCAGTATTTT. It is translated as CASSFPQGESTDTQYF. V gene TRBV5-4 combines with J gene TRBJ2-3; 7 bases align to TRBD1. The CDR3 runs to 16 residues. Germline CDR1 SGHNT, CDR2 YYREEE (reference sequence). Trimming took 2 bases from V and 0 from J; bases not matched to a gene: 6.

The V call is TRBV10-3, the J call TRBJ1-3; 9 bases agree with TRBD1. V lost 8 bases to trimming and J lost 7 bases; unmatched junction nucleotides: 3. The CDR3 totals 12 residues. From germline, CDR1 is ENHRY and CDR2 SYGVKD. The CDR3 DNA is TGTGCCATCCGAGACAGGGGGAACACCATATATTTT. This translates into CAIRDRGNTIYF.

The chain has TRBV4-2 and TRBJ1-2; D remains unclear. Trimming cost V 0 bases and J 7 bases, with 12 bases left between them. Germline V gene sequence: CDR1 LGHNA, CDR2 YNFKEQ. The CDR3 is 14 amino acids. The CDR3 here is CASSQDRGWRGYTF. The CDR3 region has the DNA TGTGCCAGCAGCCAAGATAGAGGGTGGCGTGGCTACACCTTC.

The V gene is TRBV6-2 or TRBV6-3, the J gene TRBJ1-5; 8 nucleotides line up with TRBD1. Germline V CDR1 and CDR2: MNHEY, SVGEGT. CDR3 length: 14 amino acids. J lost 6 bases, V lost 6 bases, and 7 bases had no gene match. CDR3 bases: TGTGCCAGCAGCAAAGAGACAGGGGCTCAGCCCCAGCATTTT. Its translation is CASSKETGAQPQHF.

The chain combines TRBV24-1 with TRBJ2-3, with TRBD1 identical over 10 bases. V gave up 9 bases and J gave up 4 bases; unmatched junction bases: 0. CDR3 size: 12 residues. Germline values: CDR1 KGHDR, CDR2 SFDVKD. In nucleotides, the CDR3 is TGTGCCACCGGGACAGGGGCAGATACGCAGTATTTT. Amino acids: CATGTGADTQYF.

This chain's CDR3 is CASSLTGGAHEQYF. The DNA of the CDR3 is TGTGCCAGCAGCTTGACAGGGGGCGCCCACGAGCAGTACTTC. The chain joins TRBV7-2 to TRBJ2-7; 10 positions match TRBD1. V was pared by 3 bases and J by 5 bases, with 4 bases of the junction left unmatched. This CDR3 contains 14 residues. Germline CDR1 SGHTA, CDR2 FQGNSA.

This chain joins TRBV6-1 and TRBJ1-1; 11 bases align to TRBD1. The germline V gene has CDR1 MNHNS and CDR2 SASEGT. This CDR3 is 15 amino acids long. The V gene end was trimmed by 3 bases and the J gene end by 9 bases; junction bases not matched to a gene: 9. The CDR3 coding sequence is TGTGCCAGCAGTGATATGGGACAGGGGGTAGGGAAAGCTTTCTTT. As protein: CASSDMGQGVGKAFF.

The rearrangement links TRBV3-1 (or the pseudogene TRBV3-2) to TRBJ1-6, with a weak D call TRBD1 (5 bases). This CDR3 spans 14 amino acids. CDR1 is LGHDT, CDR2 YNNKEL, per germline (reference sequence). V was shortened by 3 bases and J by 9 bases, with 12 bases between the two germline ends. The CDR3 sequence: CASSHGGSSSPLHF. The CDR3 DNA reads TGTGCCAGCAGCCACGGGGGATCCAGTTCACCCCTCCACTTT.

This chain connects TRBV9 to TRBJ2-1, with D possibly being TRBD2 (7 bases). Germline CDR1 reads SGDLS; CDR2 reads YYNGEE. Trimming removed 0 bases at V and 7 bases at J, with 11 bases between. This CDR3 is 14 amino acids long. CDR3 in DNA: TGTGCCAGCAGCGTAGGGACTAGGGGGAATGAGCAGTTCTTC. Residues: CASSVGTRGNEQFF.

V is TRBV6-2 or TRBV6-3 and J is TRBJ2-3; 12 positions agree with TRBD2. J lost 4 bases, V lost 0 bases, and 5 bases had no gene match. CDR3 length: 17 amino acids. Germline V gives CDR1 MNHEY, CDR2 SVGEGT. The CDR3 loop is CASSYSLAGGPPDTQYF. CDR3 nucleotides: TGTGCCAGCAGTTACTCGCTAGCGGGAGGGCCTCCAGATACGCAGTATTTT.

The rearrangement joins TRBV27 to TRBJ2-4; possible D gene TRBD1, 6 bases. The V and J ends lost 6 bases and 2 bases respectively, with 14 bases between them. Germline assignment: CDR1 MNHEY and CDR2 SMNVEV (reference sequence). This CDR3 comprises 15 residues. The CDR3 DNA follows: TGTGCCAGCAGCGCTTCTAGGGGGACCAAAAACATTCAGTACTTC. Translation gives CASSASRGTKNIQYF.

V and J are TRBV5-1 and TRBJ1-4; D might be TRBD1 (6 bases). V shed 5 bases and J shed 0 bases, with 11 bases lying between them. The CDR3 totals 15 residues. Per germline, CDR1 SGHRS and CDR2 YFSETQ. CDR3: CASRPTGSTNEKLFF. The CDR3 DNA reads as TGCGCCAGCAGGCCAACAGGGTCAACTAATGAAAAACTGTTTTTT.

This chain links TRBV6-1 with TRBJ2-1, with TRBD1 matching over 10 bases. The CDR3 is 16 amino acids. With V trimmed by 4 bases and J by 7 bases, 10 bases remained unmatched. Germline V CDR1 and CDR2: MNHNS, SASEGT. CDR3 coding DNA: TGTGCCAGCAGTGTACCCCCGGGACAGGGGAGGAATGAGCAGTTCTTC. It is translated as CASSVPPGQGRNEQFF.

The chain uses TRBV19 and TRBJ2-7; 7 positions match TRBD2. V gave up 9 bases and J gave up 1 base; unmatched junction bases: 12. Germline V gene sequence: CDR1 LNHDA, CDR2 SQIVND (reference sequence). CDR3 length: 15 amino acids. The CDR3 DNA reads TGTGCCAGGCCCCTCGGGGCTAGCGGTTCCTACGAGCAGTACGTC. It encodes CARPLGASGSYEQYV.

The chain joins TRBV19 to TRBJ2-7; the D gene is possibly TRBD1 (8 bases). In germline, CDR1 is LNHDA, CDR2 SQIVND (reference sequence). This CDR3 has 17 residues. Trimming removed 2 bases from V and 2 bases from J, with 19 bases in between. The CDR3 loop reads CASSIRSGTGDTYEQYF. CDR3 coding DNA: TGTGCCAGTAGTATACGCAGCGGGACAGGCGATACCTACGAGCAGTACTTC.

V and J are TRBV25-1 and TRBJ1-4, with TRBD1 matching 12 bases. Germline V CDR1 and CDR2: MGHDK, SYGVNS. The CDR3 consists of 17 residues. V gave up 4 bases and J gave up 7 bases; unmatched junction bases: 10. The chain's CDR3 is CASSGGQGALFGEKLFF. In DNA, the CDR3 is TGTGCCAGCAGTGGGGGACAGGGGGCTTTGTTCGGTGAAAAACTGTTTTTT.

This chain connects TRBV27 to TRBJ1-2; 8 bases align to TRBD1. Germline V gene lookup returns CDR1 MNHEY and CDR2 SMNVEV (reference sequence). J was trimmed by 7 bases and V by 10 bases; bases with no gene match: 20. This CDR3 has 16 residues. The CDR3 loop is CATISSQGAGGSGYTF. The CDR3 DNA reads TGTGCCACCATATCAAGTCAGGGGGCTGGGGGGTCTGGCTACACCTTC.

This clone was observed a handful of times. This chain uses TRBV27 with TRBJ1-1, with D possibly being TRBD1 (5 bases). Germline V gene data show CDR1 as MNHEY and CDR2 as SMNVEV (reference sequence). V lost 8 bases to trimming and J lost 11 bases, with 18 bases between them. The CDR3 sequence is 12 residues long. CDR3 residues: CASSPPWGRAFF. In nucleotides, the CDR3 is TGTGCCAGCTCCCCTCCTTGGGGCAGGGCTTTCTTT.

The chain uses TRBV27 and TRBJ1-1, with 7 bases identical to TRBD1. Germline CDR1 MNHEY, CDR2 SMNVEV (reference sequence). Unmatched junction bases numbered 11, after V lost 5 bases and J lost 5 bases. This CDR3 spans 15 amino acids. DNA of the CDR3: TGTGCCAGCAGTGGCCGGAGGGGGCCGGGGACTGAAGCTTTCTTT. Protein sequence: CASSGRRGPGTEAFF.

V is TRBV10-2 and J is TRBJ2-7; TRBD1 agrees at 8 bases. V gave up 4 bases and J gave up 8 bases; unmatched junction bases: 4. From germline, CDR1 is WSHSY and CDR2 SAAADI. The CDR3 contains 12 residues. The CDR3 DNA follows: TGCGCCAGCAGTGCCGACAGGGGTAAGCAGTACGTC. Amino acids: CASSADRGKQYV.

The rearrangement links TRBV5-1 to TRBJ1-4; the D gene is possibly TRBD1 (6 bases). CDR3 length: 14 amino acids. The V end lost 3 bases, the J end lost 4 bases, and 10 bases lay between the germline ends. Germline-derived CDR1 and CDR2 are SGHRS and YFSETQ. DNA for the CDR3: TGCGCCAGCAGCTCTCAGGGGTATAATGAAAAACTGTTTTTT. It translates to CASSSQGYNEKLFF.

Comment on this clone: The same CDR3 also results from other DNA sequences found in this sample. The chain employs TRBV30 and TRBJ1-5, with D uncertain. The CDR3 is 13 amino acids. Germline lookup yields CDR1 GTSNPN and CDR2 SVGIG (reference sequence). V was clipped by 2 bases and J by 4 bases, with 9 bases between them. The CDR3 DNA is TGTGCCTGGAGTACCCGGGAAAATCAGCCCCAGCATTTT. Translated: CAWSTRENQPQHF.

The V gene is TRBV10-3, the J gene TRBJ1-5; weak D call: TRBD1 (5 bases). The germline CDR1 and CDR2 sequences are ENHRY and SYGVKD. This CDR3 spans 15 amino acids. Trimming stripped 10 bases from V and 4 bases from J, with 20 bases between. The CDR3 bases are TGTGCCAGCAGCCCCGCAGGGAGGGGAAATCAGCCCCAGCATTTT. The encoded protein is CASSPAGRGNQPQHF.

The chain recombines TRBV15 with TRBJ2-5; the D gene could be TRBD1 or TRBD2 (6 bases each). In germline, CDR1 is LNHNV, CDR2 YYDKDF (reference sequence). The CDR3 loop spans 14 amino acids. V lost 5 bases to trimming and J lost 5 bases, with 15 bases between them. Here the CDR3 DNA reads TGTGCCACCAGCCGAGGGGGGCCGTTGGAGACCCAGTACTTC. Residues: CATSRGGPLETQYF.

The chain employs TRBV16 and TRBJ1-4; possible D gene TRBD1, 5 bases. Germline V CDR1 and CDR2: KGHSY, FQNENV. The CDR3 consists of 12 residues. V was trimmed by 5 bases and J by 8 bases, leaving 9 bases between them. CDR3 residues: CASSDREEKLFF. In DNA, the CDR3 is TGTGCCAGCAGCGACAGAGAGGAAAAACTGTTTTTT.

The CDR3: CAISEPTGGAGTGELFF. The CDR3 DNA follows: TGTGCCATCAGTGAACCGACAGGGGGCGCGGGCACCGGGGAGCTGTTTTTT. The chain carries TRBV10-3 and TRBJ2-2; 10 bases line up with TRBD1. The CDR3 length is 17 residues. Germline V gene lookup returns CDR1 ENHRY and CDR2 SYGVKD. V lost 3 bases, J lost 4 bases, and 8 bases stayed unmatched.

This sequence joins TRBV7-2 and TRBJ2-1, with D tentatively TRBD2 (5 bases). The V gene lost 3 bases and the J gene lost 0 bases, with 9 bases spanning the gap. The V gene's germline CDR1 is SGHTA and CDR2 FQGNSA. This CDR3 comprises 15 residues. Written as DNA, the CDR3 is TGTGCCAGCAGCTTTCTGGGGAGCTCCTACAATGAGCAGTTCTTC. It specifies CASSFLGSSYNEQFF.

In its sample, this clone was seen once. The rearrangement joins TRBV3-1 (or the pseudogene TRBV3-2) to TRBJ2-5; 7 bases are shared with TRBD1. The CDR3 is 16 residues long. Germline values: CDR1 LGHDT, CDR2 YNNKEL (reference sequence). V lost 0 bases, J lost 2 bases, and 6 bases stayed unmatched. As DNA, the CDR3 is TGTGCCAGCAGCCAAGATTGGGGACAGATACAAGAGACCCAGTACTTC. It translates to CASSQDWGQIQETQYF.

This chain links TRBV18 with TRBJ1-4, with D possibly matching TRBD1 (6 bases). The CDR3 is 16 amino acids. Germline CDR1 reads KGHSH; CDR2 reads LQKENI. With 6 bases removed from V and 8 bases from J, the gap between germline ends came to 22 bases. The CDR3 nucleotides are TGTGCCAGCTCTCGCACCAGGGGTGACGTGGGGGAAAAACTGTTTTTT. Encoded protein: CASSRTRGDVGEKLFF.